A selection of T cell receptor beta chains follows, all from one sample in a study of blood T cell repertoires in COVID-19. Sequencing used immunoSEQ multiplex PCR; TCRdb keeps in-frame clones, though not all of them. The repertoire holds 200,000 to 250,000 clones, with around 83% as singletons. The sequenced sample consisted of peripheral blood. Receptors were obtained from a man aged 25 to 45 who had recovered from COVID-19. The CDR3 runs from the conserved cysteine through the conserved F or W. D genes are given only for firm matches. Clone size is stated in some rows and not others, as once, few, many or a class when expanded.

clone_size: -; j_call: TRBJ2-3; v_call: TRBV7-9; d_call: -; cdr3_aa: CASSLATGYTQYF; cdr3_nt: TGTGCCAGCAGCTTAGCTACGGGGTACACGCAGTATTTT
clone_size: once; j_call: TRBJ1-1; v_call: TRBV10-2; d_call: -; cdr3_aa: CASSETGTEAFF; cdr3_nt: TGCGCCAGCAGTGAGACTGGCACTGAAGCTTTCTTT
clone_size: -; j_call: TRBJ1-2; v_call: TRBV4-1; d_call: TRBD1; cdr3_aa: CASSQAGTGVYGYTF; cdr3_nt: TGCGCCAGCAGCCAGGCCGGGACAGGGGTGTATGGCTACACCTTC
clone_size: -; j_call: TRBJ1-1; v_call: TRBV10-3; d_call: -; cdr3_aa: CAISGVSMNTEAFF; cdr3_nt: TGTGCCATCAGTGGAGTATCCATGAACACTGAAGCTTTCTTT
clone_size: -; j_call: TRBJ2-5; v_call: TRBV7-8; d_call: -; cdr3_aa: CASSLGVASVETQYF; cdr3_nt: TGTGCCAGCAGCTTAGGGGTAGCTAGCGTCGAGACCCAGTACTTC
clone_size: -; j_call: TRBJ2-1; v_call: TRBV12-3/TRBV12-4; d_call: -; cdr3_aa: CASSFNRDEQFF; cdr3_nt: TGTGCCAGCAGTTTCAACAGGGATGAGCAGTTCTTC
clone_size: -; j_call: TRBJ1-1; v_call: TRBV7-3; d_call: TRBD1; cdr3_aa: CASSVGQGNTEAFF; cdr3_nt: TGTGCCAGCAGCGTGGGACAGGGGAACACTGAAGCTTTCTTT
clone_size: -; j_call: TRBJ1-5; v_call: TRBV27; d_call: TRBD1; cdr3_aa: CASSFRGRRNQPQHF; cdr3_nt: TGTGCCAGCAGTTTCAGGGGGCGACGCAATCAGCCCCAGCATTTT
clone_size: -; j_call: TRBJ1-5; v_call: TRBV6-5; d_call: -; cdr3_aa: CASSFRSNQPQHF; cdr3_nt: TGTGCCAGCAGTTTCAGAAGCAATCAGCCCCAGCATTTT
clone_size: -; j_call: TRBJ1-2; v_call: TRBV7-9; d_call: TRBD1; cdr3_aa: CASSLATGGRGYTF; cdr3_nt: TGTGCCAGCAGCTTAGCGACAGGGGGCCGTGGCTACACCTTC
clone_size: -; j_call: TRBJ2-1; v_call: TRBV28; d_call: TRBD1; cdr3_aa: CASSPSGQGPKNEQFF; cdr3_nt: TGTGCCAGCAGTCCCTCTGGACAGGGGCCCAAGAATGAGCAGTTCTTC
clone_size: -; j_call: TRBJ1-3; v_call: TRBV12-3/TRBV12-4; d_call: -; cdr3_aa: CASSFSGGNTIYF; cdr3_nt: TGTGCCAGCAGTTTTTCGGGAGGAAACACCATATATTTT
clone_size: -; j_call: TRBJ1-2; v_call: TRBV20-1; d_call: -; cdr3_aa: CSASPRQIFYGYTF; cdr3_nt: TGCAGTGCTAGTCCAAGACAAATTTTCTATGGCTACACCTTC
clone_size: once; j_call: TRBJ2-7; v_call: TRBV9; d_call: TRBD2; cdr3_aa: CASSPGGNSYEQYF; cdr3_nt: TGTGCCAGCAGCCCGGGGGGAAACTCCTACGAGCAGTACTTC
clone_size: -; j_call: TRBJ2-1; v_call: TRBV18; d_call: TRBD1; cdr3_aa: CASSPSGTGDTYNEQFF; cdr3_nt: TGTGCCAGCTCACCCTCCGGGACAGGGGATACCTACAATGAGCAGTTCTTC
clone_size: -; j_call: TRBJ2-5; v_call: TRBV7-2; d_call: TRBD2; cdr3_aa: CASSSGGGSGETQYF; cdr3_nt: TGTGCCAGCAGCTCCGGGGGAGGGAGCGGAGAGACCCAGTACTTC
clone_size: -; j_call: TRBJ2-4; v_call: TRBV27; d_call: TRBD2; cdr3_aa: CASSYRGGAVSKLAKNIQYF; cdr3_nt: TGTGCCAGCAGTTATCGCGGGGGGGCCGTCAGTAAATTAGCCAAAAACATTCAGTACTTC
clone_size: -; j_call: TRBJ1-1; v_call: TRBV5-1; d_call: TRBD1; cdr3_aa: CASRLGTAAEAFF; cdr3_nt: TGCGCCAGCAGACTTGGGACAGCAGCTGAAGCTTTCTTT
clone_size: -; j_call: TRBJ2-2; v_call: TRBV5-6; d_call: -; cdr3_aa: CASSSGAGGTGELFF; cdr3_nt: TGTGCCAGCAGCTCCGGGGCCGGGGGAACCGGGGAGCTGTTTTTT
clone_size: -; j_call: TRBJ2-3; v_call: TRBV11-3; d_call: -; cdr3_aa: CASSLGASSTDTQYF; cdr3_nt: TGTGCCAGCAGCTTGGGGGCTAGCAGCACAGATACGCAGTATTTT